Each of the 15 T cell receptor beta chains below was sequenced from the same sample in a study of blood T cell repertoires in COVID-19. Profiled with immunoSEQ multiplex PCR; TCRdb holds only in-frame clones, not every one. The sample contains 120,000 or so clones, around four fifths of which appear only once. Sequencing was done on a sample of peripheral blood. These receptors originate from a man aged 60 to 75 with active or convalescent COVID-19.

This clone was picked up one time. The chain joins TRBV5-1 to TRBJ2-7, with TRBD2 as a possible D gene (5 bases). Between the trimmed V and J ends, which lost 4 bases and 2 bases, there was a span of 19 bases. Germline V gene data show CDR1 as SGHRS and CDR2 as YFSETQ. This CDR3 contains 16 residues. In nucleotides, the CDR3 is TGCGCCAGCAGCCGGGATAGGGCAGAGCTTCCCTACGAGCAGTACTTC. This gives the protein CASSRDRAELPYEQYF.

V usage is TRBV5-6 and J usage is TRBJ1-2, with D tentatively TRBD1 (5 bases). V was pared by 4 bases and J by 4 bases, with 17 bases between. Looked up from germline, CDR1 is SGHDT and CDR2 is YYEEEE. This CDR3 region has 15 residues. The chain's CDR3 is CASSPGAQGIYGYTF. The CDR3 region has the DNA TGTGCCAGCAGCCCTGGGGCGCAGGGTATCTATGGCTACACCTTC.

The chain recombines TRBV6-5 with TRBJ1-3, with D hard to call. The ends were cut back, 6 bases at V and 0 bases at J, with 6 bases in the middle. The CDR3 has 13 amino acids. The germline V gene has CDR1 MNHEY and CDR2 SVGAGI. CDR3 protein: CASSRYSGNTIYF. The CDR3 DNA reads TGTGCCAGCAGCCGTTACTCTGGAAACACCATATATTTT.

The count of this clone is one. The chain is built from TRBV27 and TRBJ2-7; the match to TRBD2 covers 7 bases. Germline lookup yields CDR1 MNHEY and CDR2 SMNVEV (reference sequence). CDR3 length equals 15 residues. The junction had 11 bases not matched to a gene; V was cut back by 5 bases and J by 4 bases. The CDR3 DNA reads as TGTGCCAGCAGTCCAAGGGGAGGGGCCAGGTACGAGCAGTACTTC. Translating it yields CASSPRGGARYEQYF.

The rearrangement joins TRBV10-3 to TRBJ2-5; TRBD2 might be the D (5 bases). The CDR3 is 14 residues long. The germline V and J ends were trimmed by 6 bases and 1 base, with 12 bases remaining between them. CDR1 and CDR2 from the germline V gene are ENHRY and SYGVKD. The CDR3 nucleotides are TGTGCCATCAGAGGCGGAGGTGGCCAAGAGACCCAGTACTTC. The encoded protein is CAIRGGGGQETQYF.

The chain combines TRBV7-9 with TRBJ1-1; TRBD1 matches at 9 bases. CDR3 length: 15 residues. In germline, CDR1 is SEHNR, CDR2 FQNEAQ (reference sequence). V shed 5 bases and J 2 bases; nucleotides not matched to a gene: 6. Here the CDR3 reads CASSVRDRANTEAFF. As DNA, the CDR3 is TGTGCCAGCAGCGTCCGGGACAGGGCCAACACTGAAGCTTTCTTT.

The chain links TRBV16 to TRBJ1-2; weak D call: TRBD1 (5 bases). The CDR3 length is 14 residues. The germline CDR1 and CDR2 sequences are KGHSY and FQNENV. Trimming removed 4 bases from V and 8 bases from J, with 17 bases in between. The CDR3 DNA reads TGTGCCAGCAGCCTCTATCCAGGGCCGGGCGGCTACACCTTC. Translation gives CASSLYPGPGGYTF.

CDR3 sequence reads: CSARERTEAFF. Here the CDR3 DNA reads TGCAGTGCTAGAGAGAGGACTGAAGCTTTCTTT. The V call is TRBV20-1, the J call TRBJ1-1; no definite D call. Germline V gives CDR1 DFQATT, CDR2 SNEGSKA (reference sequence). V was pared by 0 bases and J by 5 bases, with 4 bases between. The CDR3 spans 11 residues.

This clone has only a few counts. The chain uses TRBV9 and TRBJ2-7, with 7 nucleotides matching TRBD1. The V and J ends lost 5 bases and 2 bases, in that order; junction bases with no gene match: 7. This CDR3 is built from 14 residues. Germline CDR1 SGDLS, CDR2 YYNGEE. The CDR3 DNA is TGTGCCAGCAGTTATAGTACAGGGGCCTACGAGCAGTACTTC. The encoded protein is CASSYSTGAYEQYF.

V gene TRBV7-9 combines with J gene TRBJ1-5; weak D call: TRBD1 (5 bases). Looked up from germline, CDR1 is SEHNR and CDR2 is FQNEAQ (reference sequence). This CDR3 is built from 13 residues. With 1 base removed from V and 6 bases from J, the gap between germline ends came to 7 bases. CDR3 loop: CASSLDGGQPQHF. The CDR3 DNA is TGTGCCAGCAGCTTAGACGGGGGTCAGCCCCAGCATTTT.

The rearrangement uses TRBV6-5 and TRBJ2-7; maybe TRBD1 (6 bases). The CDR3 is made up of 14 amino acids. Trimming shortened V by 4 bases and J by 3 bases, and 13 bases separated the two germline ends. Germline CDR1 reads MNHEY; CDR2 reads SVGAGI. For the CDR3, the DNA is TGTGCCAGCAGTTCCCCGGACAGTCACTACGAGCAGTACTTC. The encoded protein is CASSSPDSHYEQYF.

The gene calls are TRBV28 and TRBJ2-7; 7 bases line up with TRBD1. V lost 10 bases and J lost 1; bases outside the gene matches: 7. The CDR3 covers 13 residues. In germline, CDR1 is MDHEN, CDR2 SYDVKM. The CDR3 nucleotides read TGTGCCACCCGAAGGGACAGTTCCTACGAGCAGTACTTC. Its translation: CATRRDSSYEQYF. The full variable domain, rest sourced from reference TRBV28 and TRBJ2-7, is DVKVTQSSRYLVKRTGEKVFLECVQDMDHENMFWYRQDPGLGLRLIYFSYDVKMKEKGDIPEGYSVSREKKERFSLILESASTNQTSMYLCATRRDSSYEQYFGPGTRLTVT.

This clone was recorded a few times. The chain is built from TRBV28 and TRBJ1-2, with 7 bases identical to TRBD1. J was trimmed by 0 bases and V by 4 bases; bases with no gene match: 8. Germline V gene lookup returns CDR1 MDHEN and CDR2 SYDVKM. The CDR3 has 16 amino acids. The CDR3 is CASSSQTGTANYGYTF. The CDR3 region has the DNA TGTGCCAGCAGTTCGCAGACAGGGACGGCTAACTATGGCTACACCTTC.

J is TRBJ1-1 and V is TRBV19, with D possibly matching TRBD1 (6 bases). Germline assignment: CDR1 LNHDA and CDR2 SQIVND (reference sequence). The CDR3 is made up of 14 amino acids. V dropped 8 bases and J dropped 0 bases, with 13 bases sitting between them. CDR3 protein: CASGRGYMNTEAFF. The CDR3 nucleotides read TGTGCCAGTGGCAGGGGATACATGAACACTGAAGCTTTCTTT.

This sequence joins TRBV2 and TRBJ2-5, with 8 bases matching TRBD1. Germline V gene data show CDR1 as SNHLY and CDR2 as FYNNEI. The junction had 9 bases not matched to a gene; V was cut back by 7 bases and J by 5 bases. CDR3 length: 14 amino acids. The CDR3 here is CASKSDRVSETQYF. The CDR3 DNA reads as TGTGCCAGCAAGTCGGACAGGGTGTCGGAGACCCAGTACTTC. Variable domain in full (rest from reference TRBV2 and TRBJ2-5): EPEVTQTPSHQVTQMGQEVILRCVPISNHLYFYWYRQILGQKVEFLVSFYNNEISEKSEIFDDQFSVERPDGSNFTLKIRSTKLEDSAMYFCASKSDRVSETQYFGPGTRLLVL.